A selection of T cell receptor beta chains follows, all from one sample in a study of technical replicates of blood from a few donors. Data came from immunoSEQ multiplex PCR; TCRdb stores just in-frame clones and leaves some out. This table has about 14,000 clones, roughly four fifths appearing once. Material: PBMCs. These receptors all stem from a human donor in good health. The CDR3 runs from the conserved cysteine through the conserved F or W. The D gene is left open where the match is weak. The size entry is marked missing in some rows and otherwise reads once, few, many or a size class.

D: -; size: -; length: 16; J: TRBJ1-5; V: TRBV27; DNA: TGTGCCAGCAACCCCCTTCACAGGGTTGGCAATCAGCCCCAGCATTTT; CDR3: CASNPLHRVGNQPQHF
D: -; size: -; length: 12; J: TRBJ2-1; V: TRBV2; DNA: TGTGCCAGCAAGAAGTCGTCCGGTGAGCAGTTCTTC; CDR3: CASKKSSGEQFF
D: -; size: few; length: 14; J: TRBJ1-3; V: TRBV7-8; DNA: TGTGCCAGCAGCCCTGCGACAATTGGAAACACCATATATTTT; CDR3: CASSPATIGNTIYF
D: TRBD1; size: -; length: 14; J: TRBJ1-5; V: TRBV30; DNA: TGTGCCTGGAACGGACAGGGGGCCACTCAGCCCCAGCATTTT; CDR3: CAWNGQGATQPQHF
D: -; size: -; length: 15; J: TRBJ2-1; V: TRBV11-3; DNA: TGTGCCAGCAGCCTCGGGACTGGGGGACACAATGAGCAGTTCTTC; CDR3: CASSLGTGGHNEQFF
D: -; size: -; length: 15; J: TRBJ2-7; V: TRBV10-3; DNA: TGTGCCATCAGTGAAAGGACAGCCAGCTCCTACGAGCAGTACTTC; CDR3: CAISERTASSYEQYF
D: -; size: -; length: 17; J: TRBJ2-1; V: TRBV1; DNA: TGCACCAGCAGCCATCCCAGCGGGAGAAAAACCTACAATGAGCAGTTCTTC; CDR3: CTSSHPSGRKTYNEQFF
D: -; size: -; length: 14; J: TRBJ2-3; V: TRBV5-4; DNA: TGTGCCAGCAGCTTGGCGGTCACCACAGATACGCAGTATTTT; CDR3: CASSLAVTTDTQYF
D: TRBD2; size: -; length: 12; J: TRBJ2-7; V: TRBV7-8; DNA: TGTGCCAGCAGCTTAACGGCGGGAGGGATGTACTTC; CDR3: CASSLTAGGMYF
D: -; size: -; length: 15; J: TRBJ2-6; V: TRBV12-5; DNA: TGTGCTAGTGGTCCCCCTGTACTTGGGGCCAACGTCCTGACTTTC; CDR3: CASGPPVLGANVLTF
D: TRBD1; size: -; length: 16; J: TRBJ1-2; V: TRBV18; DNA: TGTGCCAGCTCACCATCTCCCACGGACAGGGCGGACCGCTACACCTTC; CDR3: CASSPSPTDRADRYTF
D: -; size: -; length: 14; J: TRBJ2-2; V: TRBV11-3; DNA: TGTGCCAGCAGCCCAGACCTAGTCACCGGGGAGCTGTTTTTT; CDR3: CASSPDLVTGELFF
D: -; size: -; length: 13; J: TRBJ1-1; V: TRBV11-2; DNA: TGTGCCAGCAGCCAGGGACTCAACACTGAAGCTTTCTTT; CDR3: CASSQGLNTEAFF
D: -; size: -; length: 15; J: TRBJ2-2; V: TRBV5-6; DNA: TGTGCCAGCAGCTTTCTACAGGGCGACACCGGGGAGCTGTTTTTT; CDR3: CASSFLQGDTGELFF
D: -; size: -; length: 16; J: TRBJ2-1; V: TRBV5-1; DNA: TGCGCCAGCAGCTTGGGGGCCGGGAGCTCCTACAATGAGCAGTTCTTC; CDR3: CASSLGAGSSYNEQFF
D: TRBD1; size: -; length: 16; J: TRBJ2-1; V: TRBV5-1; DNA: TGCGCCAGCAGCTTGATGGCAGGGGGCCTCTACAATGAGCAGTTCTTC; CDR3: CASSLMAGGLYNEQFF
D: TRBD1; size: -; length: 15; J: TRBJ2-1; V: TRBV18; DNA: TGTGCCAGCTCACCGTGGGACAGCTCCTACAATGAGCAGTTCTTC; CDR3: CASSPWDSSYNEQFF
D: TRBD2; size: -; length: 18; J: TRBJ2-7; V: TRBV11-2; DNA: TGTGCCAGCAGCTGGGGACTAGCGGGAGGGCCCTTGTCCTACGAGCAGTACTTC; CDR3: CASSWGLAGGPLSYEQYF
D: TRBD1; size: -; length: 15; J: TRBJ2-7; V: TRBV7-2; DNA: TGTGCCAGCAGCTTAGACAGGGGGCCAAGATACGAGCAGTACTTC; CDR3: CASSLDRGPRYEQYF
D: TRBD1; size: once; length: 14; J: TRBJ1-4; V: TRBV7-9; DNA: TGTGCCAGCAGCCAAGGAGGGGGCGGTGAAAAACTGTTTTTT; CDR3: CASSQGGGGEKLFF
D: -; size: -; length: 15; J: TRBJ2-1; V: TRBV5-1; DNA: TGCGCCAGCACAATCAGCGCTGGCTCCTACAATGAGCAGTTCTTC; CDR3: CASTISAGSYNEQFF
D: TRBD2; size: -; length: 16; J: TRBJ2-3; V: TRBV2; DNA: TGTGCCAGCACTGAAGGACTAGCGGGGAATACAGATACGCAGTATTTT; CDR3: CASTEGLAGNTDTQYF
D: -; size: -; length: 17; J: TRBJ2-2; V: TRBV9; DNA: TGTGCCAGCAGCGTAGGAGGTCTGAGGAGCTCTGACGGGGAGCTGTTTTTT; CDR3: CASSVGGLRSSDGELFF
D: -; size: few; length: 13; J: TRBJ2-2; V: TRBV7-9; DNA: TGTGCCAGCAGCACCCCCTACCCCGGGGAGCTGTTTTTT; CDR3: CASSTPYPGELFF
D: -; size: -; length: 16; J: TRBJ2-7; V: TRBV28; DNA: TGTGCCAGCAGTTTAGTCCTCTGGGCAGACTCCTACGAGCAGTACTTC; CDR3: CASSLVLWADSYEQYF
D: -; size: -; length: 14; J: TRBJ1-1; V: TRBV30; DNA: TGTGCCTGGGAGTCCCATTCAATTAACACTGAAGCTTTCTTT; CDR3: CAWESHSINTEAFF
D: -; size: -; length: 14; J: TRBJ2-7; V: TRBV11-2; DNA: TGTGCCAGCAGCTCTCAGCGGGTCGAGTACGAGCAGTACTTC; CDR3: CASSSQRVEYEQYF
D: -; size: -; length: 15; J: TRBJ2-7; V: TRBV28; DNA: TGTGCCAGCAGCGAAGGAGCCGCGCCCGGTTACGAGCAGTACTTC; CDR3: CASSEGAAPGYEQYF
D: -; size: few; length: 11; J: TRBJ2-5; V: TRBV6-5; DNA: TGTGCCAGCACCTATGGGCGGACCCAGTACTTC; CDR3: CASTYGRTQYF
D: -; size: once; length: 15; J: TRBJ2-2; V: TRBV6-1; DNA: TGTGCCAGCAGTAACCGAGACACAAACACCGGGGAGCTGTTTTTT; CDR3: CASSNRDTNTGELFF
D: TRBD2; size: -; length: 14; J: TRBJ2-3; V: TRBV30; DNA: TGTGCCTGGAGTCACAGAGGGACTATAGATACGCAGTATTTT; CDR3: CAWSHRGTIDTQYF
D: TRBD1; size: -; length: 14; J: TRBJ2-1; V: TRBV5-1; DNA: TGCGCCAGCAGCTTGGCCGGACAGGGGGGTGAGCAGTTCTTC; CDR3: CASSLAGQGGEQFF
D: -; size: -; length: 20; J: TRBJ2-6; V: TRBV27; DNA: -; CDR3: CASSSSGLAGTTSGANVLTF
D: TRBD1; size: -; length: 14; J: TRBJ2-1; V: TRBV7-9; DNA: TGTGCCAGCAGCACCCAACAGGGGTACAATGAGCAGTTCTTC; CDR3: CASSTQQGYNEQFF